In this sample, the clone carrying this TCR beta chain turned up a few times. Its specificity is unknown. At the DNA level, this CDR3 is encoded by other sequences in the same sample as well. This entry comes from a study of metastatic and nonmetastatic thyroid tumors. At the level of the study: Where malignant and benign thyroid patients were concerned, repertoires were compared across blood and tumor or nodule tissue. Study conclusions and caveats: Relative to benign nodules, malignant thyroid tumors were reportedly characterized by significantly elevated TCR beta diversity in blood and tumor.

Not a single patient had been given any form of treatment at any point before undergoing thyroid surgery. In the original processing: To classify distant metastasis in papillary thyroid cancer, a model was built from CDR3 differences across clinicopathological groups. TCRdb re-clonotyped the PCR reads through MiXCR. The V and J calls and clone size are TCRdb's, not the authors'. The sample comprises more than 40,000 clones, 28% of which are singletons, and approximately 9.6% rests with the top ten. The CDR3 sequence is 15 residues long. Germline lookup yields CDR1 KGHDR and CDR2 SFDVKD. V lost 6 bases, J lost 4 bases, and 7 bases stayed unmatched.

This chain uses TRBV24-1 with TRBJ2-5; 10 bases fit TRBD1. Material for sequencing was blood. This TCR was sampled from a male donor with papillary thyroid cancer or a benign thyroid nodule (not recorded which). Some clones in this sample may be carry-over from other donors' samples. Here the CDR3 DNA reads TGTGCCACCAGTTCGGGACAGGGGTCTGGAGAGACCCAGTACTTC. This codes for CATSSGQGSGETQYF.